What follows are 26 T cell receptor beta chains derived from one specimen sequenced in a study of OX40 agonist ivuxolimab in advanced cancers. Using immunoSEQ multiplex PCR, the repertoire was profiled, and TCRdb retains in-frame clones only, with some absent. The repertoire holds some 64,000 clones, with about 85% as singletons. Sequenced material: CD4+ or CD8+ T cells sorted from blood, taken in a trial of the OX40 agonist ivuxolimab. All receptors derive from an adult with an advanced solid tumor such as melanoma, head and neck, liver or kidney cancer.

In this sample, this clone turned up a few times. Distinct nucleotide sequences in the sample also encode this CDR3. The rearrangement links TRBV5-5 to TRBJ2-7, with D unresolved. Germline assignment: CDR1 SGHKS and CDR2 YYEKEE (reference sequence). This CDR3 has 12 amino acids. The germline V and J ends were trimmed by 2 bases and 6 bases, with 9 bases remaining between them. The CDR3 loop is CASSLWVGEQYF. CDR3 nucleotides: TGTGCCAGCAGCTTATGGGTTGGCGAGCAGTACTTC.

The V and J genes are TRBV28 and TRBJ2-7, with 8 bases lining up with TRBD1. Per germline, CDR1 MDHEN and CDR2 SYDVKM. The CDR3 runs to 14 residues. V lost 6 bases, J lost 3 bases, and 7 bases stayed unmatched. In DNA, the CDR3 is TGTGCCAGCAGGGTTCAGGGGGCTGTCTACGAGCAGTACTTC. Protein: CASRVQGAVYEQYF.

The V call is TRBV6-5, the J call TRBJ2-7, with 7 bases lining up with TRBD2. The CDR3 is 13 amino acids. Germline V gene lookup returns CDR1 MNHEY and CDR2 SVGAGI. Unmatched junction bases numbered 8, after V lost 6 bases and J lost 6 bases. The CDR3 region is CASRTSGEGEQYF. CDR3 bases: TGTGCCAGCAGGACCTCCGGGGAGGGCGAGCAGTACTTC.

This chain joins TRBV19 and TRBJ2-1; no clear D. From germline, CDR1 is LNHDA and CDR2 SQIVND (reference sequence). The ends were cut back, 3 bases at V and 10 bases at J, with 22 bases in the middle. The CDR3 has 16 residues. The CDR3, as DNA: TGTGCCAGTAGTATCCCTCCCGCTTGGGCCTTTCACGAGCAGTTCTTC. Residues: CASSIPPAWAFHEQFF.

This chain links TRBV2 with TRBJ1-6; the D is unclear. CDR1 SNHLY and CDR2 FYNNEI come from the germline V gene. The CDR3 length is 15 residues. V dropped 3 bases and J dropped 7 bases, with 13 bases sitting between them. CDR3 sequence: CASSEFSSANSPLHF. As DNA, the CDR3 is TGTGCCAGCAGTGAGTTCTCCTCGGCGAATTCACCCCTCCACTTT.

In this sample, this clone turned up once. In DNA form, the CDR3 reads TGTGCCAGCAGCCAAGTGGGCTGGGGGGAGGAGACCCAGTACTTC. Translation: CASSQVGWGEETQYF. The chain is built from TRBV28 and TRBJ2-5; D is possibly TRBD2 (6 bases). The CDR3 spans 15 residues. Trimming pared 6 bases from V and 5 bases from J, leaving 19 bases between. Looked up from germline, CDR1 is MDHEN and CDR2 is SYDVKM.

The chain couples TRBV10-1 to TRBJ1-5, with unresolved D. V lost 4 bases and J lost 7, with 11 bases in between. The germline gives CDR1 WNHNN, CDR2 SYGVQD (reference sequence). The CDR3 runs 13 residues. CDR3 residues: CASSGAGSQPQHF. For the CDR3, the DNA is TGCGCCAGCAGTGGAGCCGGTTCCCAGCCCCAGCATTTT.

The chain carries TRBV27 and TRBJ2-7; D gene unclear. The CDR3 has 16 amino acids. Germline loops: CDR1 MNHEY, CDR2 SMNVEV (reference sequence). V lost 0 bases and J lost 3, with 15 bases in between. For the CDR3, the DNA is TGTGCCAGCAGTTTATCCGTCAGACGAGCTCTCTACGAGCAGTACTTC. Protein sequence: CASSLSVRRALYEQYF.

The chain employs TRBV9 and TRBJ2-1, with TRBD2 identical over 8 bases. Looked up from germline, CDR1 is SGDLS and CDR2 is YYNGEE. The J segment lost 7 bases and the V segment lost 3 bases, leaving 3 bases of the junction unmatched. The CDR3 loop spans 13 amino acids. The CDR3: CASSGTSRNEQFF. The CDR3 DNA reads TGTGCCAGCAGCGGGACTAGCCGGAATGAGCAGTTCTTC.

The chain combines TRBV9 with TRBJ1-2; D might be TRBD1 (5 bases). The CDR3 extends over 15 amino acids. The V end was cut by 4 bases, the J end by 7 bases, with 20 bases between. The germline CDR1 and CDR2 sequences are SGDLS and YYNGEE. This chain's CDR3 is CASSPLDSPGSGYTF. The CDR3 DNA follows: TGTGCCAGCAGCCCGCTAGACAGTCCCGGGAGTGGCTACACCTTC.

The V call is TRBV7-8, the J call TRBJ2-2; 7 bases are a match to TRBD1. The CDR3 runs to 14 residues. CDR1 and CDR2 (germline): SGHVS, FQNEAQ. Trimming at V came to 8 bases and at J to 1 base, leaving 4 bases not matched to a gene. CDR3 amino acids: CASSGGWNTGELFF. The CDR3 bases are TGTGCCAGCTCAGGGGGTTGGAACACCGGGGAGCTGTTTTTT.

V usage is TRBV28 and J usage is TRBJ2-1, with 9 nucleotides matching TRBD1. The CDR3 covers 13 residues. The J segment lost 11 bases and the V segment lost 4 bases, leaving 6 bases of the junction unmatched. The germline CDR1 and CDR2 sequences are MDHEN and SYDVKM. CDR3 sequence (DNA): TGTGCCAGCAGTTGGGGACAGGGATTCCAGCAGTTCTTC. This codes for CASSWGQGFQQFF.

V is TRBV6-5 and J is TRBJ1-5; no clear D. Germline V CDR1 and CDR2: MNHEY, SVGAGI. The ends were cut back, 5 bases at V and 3 bases at J, with 5 bases in the middle. The CDR3 length is 12 residues. Written as DNA, the CDR3 is TGTGCCAGCAGTCTCGACAATCAGCCCCAGCATTTT. It codes for CASSLDNQPQHF.

This chain links TRBV5-6 with TRBJ1-2, with TRBD1 identical over 7 bases. The CDR3 sequence is 15 residues long. J was trimmed by 0 bases and V by 2 bases; bases with no gene match: 4. CDR1 SGHDT and CDR2 YYEEEE come from the germline V gene. The CDR3 spells CASSFDRVSNYGYTF. CDR3 bases: TGTGCCAGCAGCTTCGACAGGGTTTCTAACTATGGCTACACCTTC.

V usage is TRBV19 and J usage is TRBJ2-3; D gene ambiguous. In germline, CDR1 is LNHDA, CDR2 SQIVND (reference sequence). V lost 3 bases and J lost 4, with 5 bases in between. This CDR3 contains 12 residues. The CDR3 DNA reads TGTGCCAGTAGTATCACTCCAGATACGCAGTATTTT. Translating gives CASSITPDTQYF.

The CDR3 nucleotides are TGTGCCTCCCTGGGACAGGGGGACAATGAGCAGTTCTTC. It yields the protein CASLGQGDNEQFF. V usage is TRBV19 and J usage is TRBJ2-1, with TRBD1 matching over 11 bases. Germline lookup yields CDR1 LNHDA and CDR2 SQIVND (reference sequence). This CDR3 region has 13 residues. V shed 11 bases, J shed 5 bases, and the junction held 5 bases outside the gene matches.

J is TRBJ2-7 and V is TRBV30; 11 bases match TRBD2. Losses at the gene ends were 2 bases for V and 7 bases for J; bases not matched to a gene: 4. Per the germline V gene, CDR1 is GTSNPN and CDR2 is SVGIG (reference sequence). This CDR3 contains 13 residues. In DNA form, the CDR3 reads TGTGCCTGGAGTCGACTAGCGGGGAATGAGCAGTACTTC. This sequence encodes CAWSRLAGNEQYF.

V is TRBV2 and J is TRBJ2-7, with D perhaps TRBD1 (6 bases). This CDR3 is built from 16 residues. With 0 bases removed from V and 2 bases from J, the gap between germline ends came to 14 bases. Germline CDR1 SNHLY, CDR2 FYNNEI. CDR3 in DNA: TGTGCCAGCAGTGAAGCGCTGGTGGGGGACACCTACGAGCAGTACTTC. It is translated as CASSEALVGDTYEQYF.

The genes are TRBV5-1 and TRBJ2-1; 10 positions agree with TRBD2. V gave up 0 bases and J gave up 2 bases; unmatched junction bases: 2. The CDR3 runs to 16 residues. Germline loops: CDR1 SGHRS, CDR2 YFSETQ. The CDR3 is CASSLEGTSAYNEQFF. CDR3 DNA: TGCGCCAGCAGCTTGGAGGGGACTAGCGCCTACAATGAGCAGTTCTTC.

The genes are TRBV28 and TRBJ2-7; tentatively, D is TRBD2 (6 bases). Germline loops: CDR1 MDHEN, CDR2 SYDVKM. The germline V and J ends were trimmed by 2 bases and 3 bases, with 17 bases remaining between them. The CDR3 is 16 amino acids. The CDR3 spells CASSLVTAGSDYEQYF. CDR3 nucleotides: TGTGCCAGCAGTTTAGTGACTGCCGGGAGCGACTACGAGCAGTACTTC.

This chain joins TRBV29-1 and TRBJ1-1; D not certain. This CDR3 has 13 amino acids. The V gene's germline CDR1 is SQVTM and CDR2 ANQGSEA. V lost 2 bases to trimming and J lost 0 bases, with 7 bases between them. The CDR3 DNA sequence: TGCAGCGTTGAAATCGGTATGAACACTGAAGCTTTCTTT. Amino acids: CSVEIGMNTEAFF.

The chain carries TRBV18 and TRBJ1-5, with 7 bases matching TRBD1. With 2 bases clipped from V and 4 bases from J, the junction kept 8 bases outside the gene matches. The germline gives CDR1 KGHSH, CDR2 LQKENI. The CDR3 consists of 16 residues. CDR3 sequence: CASSPNRGGQNQPQHF. The CDR3 DNA reads TGTGCCAGCTCACCAAACAGGGGCGGTCAAAATCAGCCCCAGCATTTT.

V usage is TRBV7-2 and J usage is TRBJ1-2; 7 bases map to TRBD1. The junction had 14 bases not matched to a gene; V was cut back by 8 bases and J by 5 bases. CDR1 and CDR2 (germline): SGHTA, FQGNSA. This CDR3 is built from 15 residues. The CDR3 spells CASPPVGGGGYGYTF. In DNA, the CDR3 is TGTGCCAGCCCCCCCGTGGGAGGGGGCGGTTATGGCTACACCTTC.

V usage is TRBV21-1 and J usage is TRBJ2-7; the table names TRBD2, a call not compared with the DNA. TRBV21-1 corresponds to a pseudogene. The CDR3 totals 17 residues. The CDR3 sequence: CASSNFWRGASSYEQYF. Here the CDR3 DNA reads TGTGCCAGCAGCAACTTCTGGAGGGGCGCGAGCTCCTACGAGCAGTACTTC.

This chain uses TRBV2 with TRBJ2-1; D remains unclear. Germline CDR1 reads SNHLY; CDR2 reads FYNNEI. Trimming removed 3 bases at V and 4 bases at J, with 7 bases between. The CDR3 runs to 13 residues. CDR3 sequence: CASSDFRYNEQFF. DNA for the CDR3: TGTGCCAGCAGTGATTTCAGATACAATGAGCAGTTCTTC.

This chain uses TRBV5-8 with TRBJ2-2, with 8 bases matching TRBD2. Looked up from germline, CDR1 is SGHTS and CDR2 is YDEGEE. V gave up 0 bases and J gave up 0 bases; unmatched junction bases: 7. CDR3 length equals 18 residues. CDR3 region: CASSLVRGGRPNTGELFF. As DNA, the CDR3 is TGTGCCAGCAGCTTGGTCCGGGGGGGGCGTCCGAACACCGGGGAGCTGTTTTTT.